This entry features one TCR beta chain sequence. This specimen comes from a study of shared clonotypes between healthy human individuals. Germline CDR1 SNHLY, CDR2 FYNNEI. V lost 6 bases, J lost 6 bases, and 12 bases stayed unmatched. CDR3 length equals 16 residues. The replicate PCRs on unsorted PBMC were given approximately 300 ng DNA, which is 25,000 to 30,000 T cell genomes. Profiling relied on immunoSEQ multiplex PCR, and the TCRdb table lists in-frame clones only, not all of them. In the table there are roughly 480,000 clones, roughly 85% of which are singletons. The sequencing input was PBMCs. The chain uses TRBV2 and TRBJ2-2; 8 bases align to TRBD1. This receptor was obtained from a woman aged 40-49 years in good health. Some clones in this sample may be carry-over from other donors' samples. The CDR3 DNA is TGTGCCAGCAGCGTCTCGGGGACAGGTTTGTCCGGGGAGCTGTTTTTT. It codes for CASSVSGTGLSGELFF.